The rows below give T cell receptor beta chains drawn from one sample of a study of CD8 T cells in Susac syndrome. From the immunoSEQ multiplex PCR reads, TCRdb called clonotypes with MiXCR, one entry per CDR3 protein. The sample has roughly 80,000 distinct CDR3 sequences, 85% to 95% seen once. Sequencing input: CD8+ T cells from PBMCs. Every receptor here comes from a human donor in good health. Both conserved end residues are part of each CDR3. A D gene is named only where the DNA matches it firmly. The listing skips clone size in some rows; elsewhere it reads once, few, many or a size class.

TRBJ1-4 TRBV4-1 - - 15 CASSPSPGVSEKLFF TGCGCCAGCAGCCCTTCCCCAGGGGTGAGCGAAAAACTGTTTTTT
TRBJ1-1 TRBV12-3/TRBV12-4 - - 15 CASSLGLVISGGAFF TGTGCCAGCAGTTTGGGACTGGTAATTTCGGGGGGAGCTTTCTTT
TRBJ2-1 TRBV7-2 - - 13 CASSFRTINEQFF TGTGCCAGCAGCTTTCGGACAATCAATGAGCAGTTCTTC
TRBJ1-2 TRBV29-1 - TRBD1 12 CSVPDRGHGYTF TGCAGCGTTCCAGACAGGGGGCATGGCTACACCTTC
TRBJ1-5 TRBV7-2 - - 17 CASSFPPWGFDNQPQHF TGTGCCAGCAGCTTCCCTCCTTGGGGGTTTGACAATCAGCCCCAGCATTTT
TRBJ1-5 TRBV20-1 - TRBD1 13 CSAATGKNQPQHF TGCAGTGCTGCGACAGGGAAGAACCAGCCCCAGCATTTT
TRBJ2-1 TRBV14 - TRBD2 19 CASSQEVASGGEIYNEQFF TGTGCCAGCAGCCAAGAGGTGGCTAGCGGGGGGGAAATCTACAATGAGCAGTTCTTC
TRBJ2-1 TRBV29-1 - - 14 CSVREDSQYNEQFF TGCAGCGTACGAGAGGACAGTCAGTACAATGAGCAGTTCTTC
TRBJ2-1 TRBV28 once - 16 CASTRSGERFLYEQFF TGTGCCAGCACCCGGTCTGGGGAGCGGTTTCTATATGAGCAGTTCTTC
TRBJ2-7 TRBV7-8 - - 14 CASRAGLNSYEQYF TGTGCCAGCAGGGCGGGACTCAACTCCTACGAGCAGTACTTC
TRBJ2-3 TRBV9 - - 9 CASGRPQYF TGTGCCAGCGGACGGCCGCAGTATTTT
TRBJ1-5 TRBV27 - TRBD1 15 CASSRMTGADQPQHF TGTGCCAGCAGTCGGATGACAGGGGCGGATCAGCCCCAGCATTTT
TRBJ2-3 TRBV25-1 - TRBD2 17 CASSEWGLAGVPDTQYF TGTGCCAGCAGTGAATGGGGACTAGCGGGAGTGCCAGATACGCAGTATTTT
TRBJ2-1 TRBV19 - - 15 CASSISPSSYNEQFF TGTGCCAGTAGTATCTCCCCGAGCTCCTACAATGAGCAGTTCTTC
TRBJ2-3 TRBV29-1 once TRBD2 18 CSVEGLAGGFPGTDTQYF TGCAGCGTTGAAGGGCTAGCGGGAGGGTTCCCGGGAACAGATACGCAGTATTTT
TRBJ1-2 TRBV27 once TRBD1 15 CASSRFGTGSYGYTF TGTGCCAGCAGCCGTTTCGGGACAGGGTCCTATGGCTACACCTTC
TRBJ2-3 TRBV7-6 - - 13 CASSPGSRGTQYF TGTGCCAGCAGCCCCGGGAGCCGGGGTACGCAGTATTTT
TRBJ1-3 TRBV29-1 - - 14 CSVVDQGTGNTIYF TGCAGCGTTGTCGATCAGGGCACTGGAAACACCATATATTTT
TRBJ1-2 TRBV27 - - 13 CASSPGMDGGYTF TGTGCCAGCAGTCCAGGGATGGACGGAGGCTACACCTTC
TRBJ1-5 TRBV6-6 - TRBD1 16 CASSYSRTGLNQPQHF TGTGCCAGCAGTTACTCCCGGACAGGTCTCAATCAGCCCCAGCATTTT
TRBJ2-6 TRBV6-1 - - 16 CASRSGTALEANVLTF TGTGCCAGCAGGAGTGGGACGGCGCTGGAGGCCAACGTCCTGACTTTC
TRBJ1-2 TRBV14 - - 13 CASSQDKDYGYTF TGTGCCAGCAGCCAAGATAAGGACTATGGCTACACCTTC
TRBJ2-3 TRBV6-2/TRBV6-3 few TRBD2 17 CASSSGLAGADTDTQYF TGTGCCAGCAGTTCCGGACTAGCGGGAGCGGACACAGATACGCAGTATTTT
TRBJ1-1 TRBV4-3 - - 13 CASSQYMSTEAFF TGCGCCAGCAGCCAGTACATGTCCACTGAAGCTTTCTTT
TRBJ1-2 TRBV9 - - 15 CASSRQGITNYGYTF TGTGCCAGCAGCAGGCAGGGGATTACTAACTATGGCTACACCTTC
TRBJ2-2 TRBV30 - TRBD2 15 CAWSIGLANTGELFF TGTGCCTGGAGTATCGGACTAGCGAACACCGGGGAGCTGTTTTTT
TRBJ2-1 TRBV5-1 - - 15 CASSLAQGSYNEQFF TGCGCCAGCAGCTTGGCACAGGGCTCCTACAATGAGCAGTTCTTC
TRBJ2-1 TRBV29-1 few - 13 CSVIGSEYNEQFF TGCAGCGTCATCGGTTCGGAGTACAATGAGCAGTTCTTC
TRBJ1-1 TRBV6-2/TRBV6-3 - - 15 CASSSGNRIPTEAFF TGTGCCAGCAGTTCCGGGAACAGAATACCGACTGAAGCTTTCTTT
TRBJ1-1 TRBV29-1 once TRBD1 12 CSVDRQNTEAFF TGCAGCGTGGACAGGCAGAACACTGAAGCTTTCTTT
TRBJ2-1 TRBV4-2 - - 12 CATLSSYNEQFF TGTGCCACATTAAGCTCCTACAATGAGCAGTTCTTC
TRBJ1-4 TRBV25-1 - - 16 CASSEGYGRLDEKLFF TGTGCCAGCAGTGAAGGATATGGTCGTCTGGATGAAAAACTGTTTTTT
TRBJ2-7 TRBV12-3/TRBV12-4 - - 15 CASSFGTPGAYEQYF TGTGCCAGCAGTTTCGGGACCCCGGGGGCGTACGAGCAGTACTTC
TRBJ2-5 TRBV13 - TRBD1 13 CASSPGQGKTQYF TGTGCCAGCAGCCCGGGACAGGGGAAGACCCAGTACTTC
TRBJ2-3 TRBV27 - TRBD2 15 CASSLNSGNTDTQYF TGTGCCAGCAGTTTAAACAGCGGGAACACAGATACGCAGTATTTT
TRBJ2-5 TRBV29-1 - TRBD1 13 CSVEPDRGETQYF TGCAGCGTTGAGCCCGACAGGGGAGAGACCCAGTACTTC
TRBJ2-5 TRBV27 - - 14 CASSGLGGSETQYF TGTGCCAGCAGCGGACTAGGGGGATCGGAGACCCAGTACTTC
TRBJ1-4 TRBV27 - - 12 CASSSRKKKLFF TGTGCCAGCAGTTCCCGGAAGAAAAAACTGTTTTTT
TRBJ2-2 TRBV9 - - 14 CASSPRGASGELFF TGTGCCAGCAGCCCCCGGGGGGCGTCCGGGGAGCTGTTTTTT
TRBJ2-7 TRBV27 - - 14 CASRRQVSSYEQYF TGTGCCAGCAGGAGACAGGTCTCCTCCTACGAGCAGTACTTC
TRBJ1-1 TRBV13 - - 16 CASSLMSKGRNTEAFF TGTGCCAGCAGCTTAATGTCCAAGGGACGGAACACTGAAGCTTTCTTT
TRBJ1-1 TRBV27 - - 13 CASSGGIVTEAFF TGTGCCAGCAGTGGAGGGATCGTCACTGAAGCTTTCTTT
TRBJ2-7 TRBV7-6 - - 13 CASGPGASYEQYF TGTGCCAGCGGACCTGGGGCTTCCTACGAGCAGTACTTC
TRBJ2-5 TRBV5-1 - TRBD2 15 CASSVSVAGQETQYF TGCGCCAGCAGCGTGTCGGTAGCGGGGCAAGAGACCCAGTACTTC
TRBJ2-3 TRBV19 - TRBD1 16 CASSTVLTGTGDTQYF TGTGCCAGTAGTACGGTGCTGACGGGGACAGGTGATACGCAGTATTTT
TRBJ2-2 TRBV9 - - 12 CASSVGTGELFF TGTGCCAGCAGCGTGGGCACCGGGGAGCTGTTTTTT
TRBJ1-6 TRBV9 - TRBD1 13 CASSPGQDSPLHF TGTGCCAGCAGCCCCGGACAGGATTCACCCCTCCACTTT
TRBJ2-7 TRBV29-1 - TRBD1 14 CSVGRGRPIYEQYF TGCAGCGTTGGTAGGGGGCGGCCCATCTACGAGCAGTACTTC
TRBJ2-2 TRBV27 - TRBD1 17 CASSLWWDRDGTGELFF TGTGCCAGCAGTTTATGGTGGGACAGGGACGGTACCGGGGAGCTGTTTTTT
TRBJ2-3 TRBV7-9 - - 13 CASSPFTGDTQYF TGTGCCAGCAGCCCATTTACAGGAGATACGCAGTATTTT
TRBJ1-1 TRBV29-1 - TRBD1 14 CSETPDRVVTEAFF TGCAGCGAAACCCCGGACAGGGTGGTCACTGAAGCTTTCTTT
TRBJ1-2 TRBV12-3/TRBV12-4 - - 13 CASTKEGFYGYTF TGTGCCAGCACCAAAGAGGGTTTTTATGGCTACACCTTC
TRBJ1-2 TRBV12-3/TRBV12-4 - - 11 CASSFEGVCTF TGTGCCAGCAGTTTTGAAGGGGTATGCACCTTC
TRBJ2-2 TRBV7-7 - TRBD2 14 CASSLAGGAGELFF TGTGCTAGCAGCTTAGCGGGCGGGGCCGGGGAGCTGTTTTTT
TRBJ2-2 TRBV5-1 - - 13 CASSLKRDGELFF TGCGCCAGCAGCTTAAAGAGAGACGGGGAGCTGTTTTTT
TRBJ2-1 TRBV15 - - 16 CATSRDRLESYNEQFF TGTGCCACCAGCAGAGATCGGCTAGAATCCTACAATGAGCAGTTCTTC
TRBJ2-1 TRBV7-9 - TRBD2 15 CASSWRGSSYNEQFF TGTGCCAGCAGCTGGCGGGGGAGCTCCTACAATGAGCAGTTCTTC
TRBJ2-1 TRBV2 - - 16 CASSEEVESSYNEQFF TGTGCCAGCAGTGAAGAGGTCGAGAGCTCCTACAATGAGCAGTTCTTC